The next 2 T cell receptor beta chains were all read from a single sample in a study of blood T cell repertoires in COVID-19. Assay used: immunoSEQ multiplex PCR; TCRdb lists only in-frame clones, some missing. The table has roughly 340,000 clones, 70% to 90% seen once. Sequenced material: PBMCs or T cells enriched from blood (not recorded which). The receptor source for this set is a man aged 40-49 years in a cohort exposed to, infected with or recovered from COVID-19 (not recorded which).

In its sample, this clone was seen once. The chain couples TRBV19 to TRBJ2-1, with 7 nucleotides matching TRBD2. V lost 5 bases to trimming and J lost 0 bases; unmatched junction nucleotides: 7. Germline CDR1 reads LNHDA; CDR2 reads SQIVND (reference sequence). The CDR3 is 16 amino acids. The CDR3 spells CASSPSSGGSYNEQFF. The DNA of the CDR3 is TGTGCCAGTAGTCCCTCTAGCGGAGGCTCCTACAATGAGCAGTTCTTC.

The chain carries TRBV5-4 and TRBJ2-7, with 12 bases aligning to TRBD1. Germline CDR1 and CDR2: SGHNT and YYREEE (reference sequence). The V and J ends lost 3 bases and 1 base, in that order; junction bases with no gene match: 8. CDR3 length: 17 amino acids. CDR3 region: CASSSGGQGASSYEQYF. DNA for the CDR3: TGTGCCAGCAGCTCGGGGGGACAGGGGGCATCTTCCTACGAGCAGTACTTC.